This is a list of T cell receptor beta chains from one sample in a study of blood T cell repertoires in COVID-19. The table came from immunoSEQ multiplex PCR; TCRdb's copy has only in-frame clones and leaves some out. The profile shows roughly 300,000 clones, 83% of them singletons. Source material: peripheral blood. The receptors shown here come from a woman aged 45-59 years with acute or convalescent COVID-19. CDR3s include the opening cysteine and the closing phenylalanine or tryptophan. A D gene is named only where the DNA matches it firmly. Clone size, where shown, is once, few, many, or a class for clones that have expanded.

v_call: TRBV9
clone_size: NA
j_call: TRBJ2-5
d_call: NA
cdr3_aa: CASSGEGAGGSRYQETQYF
cdr3_nt: TGTGCCAGCAGCGGAGAAGGGGCTGGGGGGTCCCGGTACCAAGAGACCCAGTACTTC

v_call: TRBV6-5
clone_size: NA
j_call: TRBJ1-2
d_call: NA
cdr3_aa: CASTRDGRYGYTF
cdr3_nt: TGTGCCAGCACGCGGGACGGCAGATATGGCTACACCTTC

v_call: TRBV19
clone_size: NA
j_call: TRBJ2-2
d_call: NA
cdr3_aa: CASSNRLGAGTGELFF
cdr3_nt: TGTGCCAGTAGTAACCGGTTGGGGGCTGGAACCGGGGAGCTGTTTTTT

v_call: TRBV11-2
clone_size: few
j_call: TRBJ2-6
d_call: TRBD1
cdr3_aa: CASSLGQGLTSGANVLTF
cdr3_nt: TGTGCCAGCAGCTTGGGACAGGGGCTTACCTCTGGGGCCAACGTCCTGACTTTC

v_call: TRBV11-1
clone_size: few
j_call: TRBJ2-1
d_call: TRBD2
cdr3_aa: CASSFRLAGGPDEQFF
cdr3_nt: TGTGCCAGCAGCTTTAGGCTAGCGGGAGGGCCTGATGAGCAGTTCTTC

v_call: TRBV4-1
clone_size: NA
j_call: TRBJ2-1
d_call: TRBD2
cdr3_aa: CASSQSMREPYNEQFF
cdr3_nt: TGCGCCAGCAGCCAGTCTATGCGGGAGCCCTACAATGAGCAGTTCTTC

v_call: TRBV3-1/TRBV3-2
clone_size: NA
j_call: TRBJ1-1
d_call: TRBD1
cdr3_aa: CASSQGTGFTEAFF
cdr3_nt: TGTGCCAGCAGCCAAGGGACAGGGTTCACTGAAGCTTTCTTT

v_call: TRBV6-1
clone_size: NA
j_call: TRBJ2-5
d_call: TRBD2
cdr3_aa: CASSAWTSGLQETQYF
cdr3_nt: TGTGCCAGCAGTGCGTGGACTAGCGGTCTCCAAGAGACCCAGTACTTC

v_call: TRBV6-4
clone_size: once
j_call: TRBJ2-1
d_call: NA
cdr3_aa: CASSAFSGVSYNEQFF
cdr3_nt: TGTGCCAGCAGTGCGTTCAGCGGAGTCTCCTACAATGAGCAGTTCTTC

v_call: TRBV7-3
clone_size: NA
j_call: TRBJ2-1
d_call: TRBD2
cdr3_aa: CASSPGLAEYNEQFF
cdr3_nt: TGTGCCAGCAGCCCAGGACTAGCGGAATACAATGAGCAGTTCTTC

v_call: TRBV6-5
clone_size: NA
j_call: TRBJ1-5
d_call: TRBD1
cdr3_aa: CASNFGQAVSQPQHF
cdr3_nt: TGTGCCAGCAACTTCGGACAGGCTGTGAGTCAGCCCCAGCATTTT

v_call: TRBV19
clone_size: NA
j_call: TRBJ2-6
d_call: TRBD1
cdr3_aa: CASSDRAGANVLTF
cdr3_nt: TGTGCCAGTAGTGACAGGGCTGGGGCCAACGTCCTGACTTTC

v_call: TRBV5-1
clone_size: once
j_call: TRBJ2-3
d_call: TRBD2
cdr3_aa: CASSFTSGTDTQYF
cdr3_nt: TGCGCCAGCAGCTTTACTAGCGGAACAGATACGCAGTATTTT

v_call: TRBV4-2
clone_size: once
j_call: TRBJ2-1
d_call: NA
cdr3_aa: CASSQPDSYNGQFF
cdr3_nt: TGTGCCAGCAGCCAACCAGACAGTTACAATGGGCAGTTCTTC

v_call: TRBV7-6
clone_size: NA
j_call: TRBJ2-3
d_call: TRBD1
cdr3_aa: CASSLDVGQGVDTQYF
cdr3_nt: TGTGCCAGCAGCTTAGACGTGGGACAGGGTGTAGATACGCAGTATTTT

v_call: TRBV5-1
clone_size: NA
j_call: TRBJ2-3
d_call: NA
cdr3_aa: CASSRIHMVGSDTQYF
cdr3_nt: TGCGCCAGCAGCCGGATCCATATGGTGGGCAGCGATACGCAGTATTTT

v_call: TRBV5-1
clone_size: NA
j_call: TRBJ1-1
d_call: NA
cdr3_aa: CASSRLGPELNTEAFF
cdr3_nt: TGCGCCAGCAGCCGCCTCGGTCCGGAACTAAACACTGAAGCTTTCTTT

v_call: TRBV3-1/TRBV3-2
clone_size: NA
j_call: TRBJ2-1
d_call: NA
cdr3_aa: CASSQDLVPGLPTPEQFF
cdr3_nt: TGTGCCAGCAGCCAAGATTTAGTTCCGGGACTTCCTACCCCTGAGCAGTTCTTC

v_call: TRBV2
clone_size: once
j_call: TRBJ2-5
d_call: TRBD2
cdr3_aa: CASNSGSGGAKETQYF
cdr3_nt: TGTGCCAGCAATTCGGGAAGCGGGGGGGCTAAAGAGACCCAGTACTTC

v_call: TRBV7-2
clone_size: NA
j_call: TRBJ2-4
d_call: NA
cdr3_aa: CASSFLAKNIQYF
cdr3_nt: TGTGCCAGCAGCTTCCTAGCCAAAAACATTCAGTACTTC

v_call: TRBV18
clone_size: once
j_call: TRBJ1-1
d_call: NA
cdr3_aa: CASSPSGVGMTEAFF
cdr3_nt: TGTGCCAGCTCACCAAGCGGGGTCGGTATGACTGAAGCTTTCTTT

v_call: TRBV7-8
clone_size: NA
j_call: TRBJ1-1
d_call: TRBD1
cdr3_aa: CASSARTGAYTEAFF
cdr3_nt: TGTGCCAGCAGCGCCCGGACAGGGGCCTACACTGAAGCTTTCTTT

v_call: TRBV5-1
clone_size: NA
j_call: TRBJ2-5
d_call: TRBD2
cdr3_aa: CASSLALGEGETQYF
cdr3_nt: TGCGCCAGCAGCTTGGCCTTAGGGGAGGGAGAGACCCAGTACTTC

v_call: TRBV7-8
clone_size: few
j_call: TRBJ1-2
d_call: TRBD1
cdr3_aa: CASSQTFTGDDGYTF
cdr3_nt: TGTGCCAGCAGTCAAACATTTACAGGGGATGATGGCTACACCTTC

v_call: TRBV27
clone_size: NA
j_call: TRBJ2-7
d_call: TRBD1
cdr3_aa: CASSLGRGYEQYF
cdr3_nt: TGTGCCAGCAGTTTAGGCAGGGGGTACGAGCAGTACTTC

v_call: TRBV3-1/TRBV3-2
clone_size: NA
j_call: TRBJ2-1
d_call: TRBD1
cdr3_aa: CASSPRQGAYNEQFF
cdr3_nt: TGTGCCAGCAGCCCCAGACAGGGGGCCTACAATGAGCAGTTCTTC

v_call: TRBV2
clone_size: NA
j_call: TRBJ1-5
d_call: TRBD1
cdr3_aa: CASSAQGAENQPQHF
cdr3_nt: TGTGCCAGCAGTGCACAGGGGGCCGAGAATCAGCCCCAGCATTTT

v_call: TRBV6-5
clone_size: NA
j_call: TRBJ2-7
d_call: TRBD1
cdr3_aa: CASRPGQGHEQYF
cdr3_nt: TGTGCCAGCAGGCCCGGACAGGGCCACGAGCAGTACTTC

v_call: TRBV27
clone_size: NA
j_call: TRBJ1-1
d_call: NA
cdr3_aa: CASSLSGRGLAAFF
cdr3_nt: TGTGCCAGCAGTTTATCAGGGCGAGGACTTGCAGCTTTCTTT

v_call: TRBV12-3/TRBV12-4
clone_size: NA
j_call: TRBJ2-7
d_call: NA
cdr3_aa: CASTLGDYEQYF
cdr3_nt: TGTGCCAGCACTCTCGGAGACTACGAGCAGTACTTC

v_call: TRBV7-2
clone_size: NA
j_call: TRBJ2-7
d_call: TRBD1
cdr3_aa: CASSMGQGEYEQYF
cdr3_nt: TGTGCCAGCAGTATGGGACAGGGGGAGTACGAGCAGTACTTC

v_call: TRBV5-6
clone_size: NA
j_call: TRBJ2-1
d_call: NA
cdr3_aa: CASSLAGVGNEQFF
cdr3_nt: TGTGCCAGCAGCTTGGCGGGGGTGGGCAATGAGCAGTTCTTC

v_call: TRBV7-6
clone_size: NA
j_call: TRBJ1-4
d_call: TRBD1
cdr3_aa: CASSRQGGEKLFF
cdr3_nt: TGTGCCAGCAGCCGACAGGGCGGAGAAAAACTGTTTTTT

v_call: TRBV25-1
clone_size: NA
j_call: TRBJ2-1
d_call: TRBD2
cdr3_aa: CASSDIRTSGIVNEQFF
cdr3_nt: TGTGCCAGCAGTGATATTCGGACTAGCGGGATAGTAAATGAGCAGTTCTTC

v_call: TRBV2
clone_size: NA
j_call: TRBJ2-7
d_call: TRBD1
cdr3_aa: CASDRDSNSYEQYF
cdr3_nt: TGTGCCAGCGACCGGGACAGTAACTCCTACGAGCAGTACTTC

v_call: TRBV19
clone_size: NA
j_call: TRBJ1-2
d_call: NA
cdr3_aa: CASSATGYDGYTF
cdr3_nt: TGTGCCAGTAGTGCCACGGGGTATGATGGCTACACCTTC

v_call: TRBV24-1
clone_size: once
j_call: TRBJ1-1
d_call: NA
cdr3_aa: CATSGQANTEAFF
cdr3_nt: TGTGCCACCAGTGGACAGGCGAACACTGAAGCTTTCTTT

v_call: TRBV4-1
clone_size: NA
j_call: TRBJ1-2
d_call: TRBD1
cdr3_aa: CASSQETGDGYTF
cdr3_nt: TGCGCCAGCAGCCAGGAGACAGGGGATGGCTACACCTTC

v_call: TRBV30
clone_size: once
j_call: TRBJ1-4
d_call: NA
cdr3_aa: CAWGGPNEKLFF
cdr3_nt: TGTGCCTGGGGGGGGCCCAATGAAAAACTGTTTTTT

v_call: TRBV19
clone_size: NA
j_call: TRBJ2-7
d_call: NA
cdr3_aa: CASSPRRGSEQYF
cdr3_nt: TGTGCCAGTAGTCCGAGGCGAGGGAGCGAGCAGTACTTC

v_call: TRBV5-1
clone_size: NA
j_call: TRBJ1-2
d_call: TRBD1
cdr3_aa: CASSLTGEGYTF
cdr3_nt: TGCGCCAGCAGCTTAACAGGGGAAGGCTACACCTTC

v_call: TRBV18
clone_size: NA
j_call: TRBJ2-5
d_call: NA
cdr3_aa: CASSPIDNRETQYF
cdr3_nt: TGTGCCAGCTCACCAATAGATAACCGAGAGACCCAGTACTTC

v_call: TRBV29-1
clone_size: NA
j_call: TRBJ2-3
d_call: NA
cdr3_aa: CSVWGGQFIDTQYF
cdr3_nt: TGCAGCGTTTGGGGAGGCCAGTTTATTGATACGCAGTATTTT

v_call: TRBV21-1
clone_size: NA
j_call: TRBJ1-3
d_call: NA
cdr3_aa: CASRPGQGSSGNTIYF
cdr3_nt: TGTGCCAGCAGACCTGGACAGGGAAGCTCTGGAAACACCATATATTTT

v_call: TRBV5-1
clone_size: NA
j_call: TRBJ1-2
d_call: NA
cdr3_aa: CASSPTQGPGGYTF
cdr3_nt: TGCGCCAGCAGCCCAACCCAGGGTCCAGGAGGCTACACCTTC

v_call: TRBV6-2/TRBV6-3
clone_size: NA
j_call: TRBJ2-7
d_call: NA
cdr3_aa: CASSGSGNYEQYF
cdr3_nt: TGTGCCAGCAGCGGCAGCGGAAACTACGAGCAGTACTTC

v_call: TRBV19
clone_size: NA
j_call: TRBJ2-1
d_call: TRBD2
cdr3_aa: CASSIGAGGGSYNEQFF
cdr3_nt: TGTGCCAGTAGTATTGGTGCGGGAGGGGGCTCCTACAATGAGCAGTTCTTC

v_call: TRBV14
clone_size: NA
j_call: TRBJ1-4
d_call: NA
cdr3_aa: CASSQMSAGLNEKLFF
cdr3_nt: TGTGCCAGCAGCCAAATGTCGGCAGGGCTTAATGAAAAACTGTTTTTT

v_call: TRBV7-9
clone_size: NA
j_call: TRBJ1-6
d_call: TRBD1
cdr3_aa: CASSFQDRVSSPLHF
cdr3_nt: TGTGCCAGCAGCTTTCAGGACAGGGTCAGTTCACCCCTCCACTTT

v_call: TRBV19
clone_size: few
j_call: TRBJ1-1
d_call: TRBD1
cdr3_aa: CASSLDRDTEAFF
cdr3_nt: TGTGCCAGTAGCCTTGACAGGGACACTGAAGCTTTCTTT

v_call: TRBV5-5
clone_size: NA
j_call: TRBJ1-4
d_call: TRBD1
cdr3_aa: CASSSGTGDEKLFF
cdr3_nt: TGTGCCAGCAGCTCCGGGACAGGGGATGAAAAACTGTTTTTT

v_call: TRBV19
clone_size: NA
j_call: TRBJ1-1
d_call: TRBD1
cdr3_aa: CASSMGLGQGGTEAFF
cdr3_nt: TGTGCCAGTAGTATGGGGCTCGGACAGGGAGGCACTGAAGCTTTCTTT

v_call: TRBV19
clone_size: NA
j_call: TRBJ1-2
d_call: NA
cdr3_aa: CASRRGSNYGYTF
cdr3_nt: TGTGCCAGTAGGCGGGGCAGTAACTATGGCTACACCTTC

v_call: TRBV9
clone_size: NA
j_call: TRBJ1-2
d_call: TRBD1
cdr3_aa: CASSVQTGKSSGYTF
cdr3_nt: TGTGCCAGCAGCGTTCAGACAGGGAAGTCAAGTGGCTACACCTTC

v_call: TRBV19
clone_size: NA
j_call: TRBJ1-2
d_call: TRBD1
cdr3_aa: CASSTGQGDGYTF
cdr3_nt: TGTGCCAGTAGTACCGGACAGGGAGATGGCTACACCTTC

v_call: TRBV18
clone_size: once
j_call: TRBJ1-5
d_call: NA
cdr3_aa: CASSLALGNQPQHF
cdr3_nt: TGTGCCAGTTCCCTAGCCCTTGGTAATCAGCCCCAGCATTTT

v_call: TRBV19
clone_size: NA
j_call: TRBJ2-3
d_call: TRBD2
cdr3_aa: CASSTVTSAPTDTQYF
cdr3_nt: TGTGCCAGTAGTACCGTGACTAGCGCGCCCACAGATACGCAGTATTTT

v_call: TRBV5-1
clone_size: NA
j_call: TRBJ1-1
d_call: NA
cdr3_aa: CASSLAGGNTEAFF
cdr3_nt: TGCGCCAGCAGCTTAGCCGGTGGGAACACTGAAGCTTTCTTT